This is a list of T cell receptor beta chains from one sample in a study. TCRdb itself ran the RT-PCR reads through MiXCR, one entry per CDR3 protein. This sample has 550,000 to 750,000 distinct CDR3 sequences, with approximately 14% found just once. The source material was memory CD4+ T cells from blood. These receptors all stem from a female donor in good health, serving as a healthy control. Both conserved end residues are trimmed from each CDR3. A D gene is named only where the DNA matches it firmly.

j_call,d_call,v_call,cdr3_aa
TRBJ2-5,TRBD2,TRBV10-3,AASESGGAGETQY
TRBJ2-7,TRBD2,TRBV27,ASSRLAGEVEQY
TRBJ1-2,TRBD1,TRBV20-1,SGGDRGSGYGYT
TRBJ2-1,TRBD2,TRBV20-1,SAGRTSGRYNEQF
TRBJ2-1,-,TRBV20-1,SAGARSASPGEQF
TRBJ2-5,TRBD2,TRBV6-5,ASRPAGGVETQY
TRBJ1-2,-,TRBV6-6,ASSTAGRDGAHSNGYT
TRBJ1-4,-,TRBV20-1,SAQRPPTNEKLF
TRBJ1-5,TRBD1,TRBV5-8,ASSDHRGVYNQPQH
TRBJ2-1,-,TRBV12-3/TRBV12-4,ASSPGNGGDEQF
TRBJ2-4,-,TRBV10-3,AISEAGNIQY
TRBJ2-1,TRBD1,TRBV27,ASRRGTGSSSYNEQF
TRBJ1-5,TRBD1,TRBV6-5,ASRSHRGGGGRSNQPQH
TRBJ1-2,-,TRBV7-9,ASSLSGGYT
TRBJ2-7,-,TRBV4-3,ASSHGVLASIYEQY
TRBJ1-6,TRBD1,TRBV5-6,ASNDRGAFSPLH
TRBJ1-6,-,TRBV12-3/TRBV12-4,ASTPTGRDSPLH